Each of the 11 T cell receptor beta chains below was sequenced from the same sample in a study of blood T cell repertoires in COVID-19. The data were produced by immunoSEQ multiplex PCR, yet TCRdb's version contains in-frame clones alone and is incomplete. The sample carries roughly 140,000 clones, 84% recorded once. Source material: peripheral blood. The source is a man between 65 and 85 years old with acute or convalescent COVID-19.

In DNA, the CDR3 is TGTGCCAGCAGCGTATTTACAGGGATGAGCTCCTACAATGAGCAGTTCTTC. This gives the protein CASSVFTGMSSYNEQFF. The gene calls are TRBV9 and TRBJ2-1; tentatively, D is TRBD1 (6 bases). The V end was cut by 1 base, the J end by 0 bases, with 14 bases between. CDR3 length: 17 residues. Germline-derived CDR1 and CDR2 are SGDLS and YYNGEE.

V and J are TRBV4-1 and TRBJ2-3; TRBD2 agrees at 9 bases. V shed 0 bases, J shed 0 bases, and the junction held 1 base outside the gene matches. The CDR3 has 16 amino acids. CDR1 MGHRA and CDR2 YSYEKL come from the germline V gene. Written as DNA, the CDR3 is TGCGCCAGCAGCCAAGAGGGACTAGCCAGCACAGATACGCAGTATTTT. Protein sequence: CASSQEGLASTDTQYF.

This chain uses TRBV6-1 with TRBJ2-5, with 8 bases fitting TRBD2. CDR1 and CDR2 (germline): MNHNS, SASEGT. V lost 3 bases and J lost 2; bases outside the gene matches: 5. The CDR3 spans 15 residues. The CDR3 loop reads CASSEGRGGQETQYF. The CDR3 DNA follows: TGTGCCAGCAGTGAGGGTCGGGGGGGACAAGAGACCCAGTACTTC.

To note about this clone: This sample includes further DNA sequences coding for the same CDR3. J is TRBJ2-7 and V is TRBV6-5; no clear D gene. The CDR3 sequence is 13 residues long. V lost 6 bases to trimming and J lost 1 base, with 10 bases between them. Per the germline V gene, CDR1 is MNHEY and CDR2 is SVGAGI. The CDR3 region is CASRASGSYEQYF. CDR3 in DNA: TGTGCCAGCAGGGCCTCTGGTTCCTACGAGCAGTACTTC.

The chain has TRBV5-1 and TRBJ1-5; D might be TRBD1 (5 bases). CDR1 and CDR2 (germline): SGHRS, YFSETQ. V shed 0 bases and J shed 6 bases, with 10 bases lying between them. This CDR3 spans 14 amino acids. In nucleotides, the CDR3 is TGCGCCAGCAGCTTGGGACCCCAGGGTCAGCCCCAGCATTTT. Amino acid sequence: CASSLGPQGQPQHF.

The rearrangement joins TRBV19 to TRBJ1-3; 7 bases fit TRBD1. CDR3 length equals 14 residues. Germline CDR1 LNHDA, CDR2 SQIVND (reference sequence). After removal of 7 bases from V and 4 bases from J, the junction contained 7 bases not matched to a gene. Here the CDR3 reads CASTQPGQGNTIYF. CDR3 DNA: TGTGCCAGTACCCAACCGGGACAGGGAAACACCATATATTTT.

The chain has TRBV11-2 and TRBJ1-1, with D perhaps matching TRBD1 (5 bases). The length of the CDR3 is 15 residues. Trimming stripped 5 bases from V and 2 bases from J, with 15 bases between. Germline lookup yields CDR1 SGHAT and CDR2 FQNNGV. The CDR3 reads CASSRTGALNTEAFF. CDR3 nucleotides: TGTGCCAGCAGCCGTACAGGCGCCCTCAACACTGAAGCTTTCTTT.

On this clone itself: A junction end diverges from the germline sequence, so it may reflect a read error. The chain carries TRBV5-1 and TRBJ2-1; 11 positions agree with TRBD2. This CDR3 is 16 amino acids long. Germline CDR1 and CDR2: SGHRS and YFSETQ. CDR3 sequence reads: CASTLVTSGDPNEQFF. The DNA of the CDR3 is TGCGCCAGCACCTTGGTGACTAGCGGGGACCCTAATGAGCAGTTCTTC. The full variable domain, completed using reference TRBV5-1 and TRBJ2-1, is KAGVTQTPRYLIKTRGQQVTLSCSPISGHRSVSWYQQTPGQGLQFLFEYFSETQRNKGNFPGRFSGRQFSNSRSEMNVSTLELGDSALYLCASTLVTSGDPNEQFFGPGTRLTVL.

The V call is TRBV20-1, the J call TRBJ2-1; weak D call: TRBD2 (6 bases). V was trimmed by 7 bases and J by 9 bases, leaving 19 bases between them. Germline assignment: CDR1 DFQATT and CDR2 SNEGSKA (reference sequence). The CDR3 loop spans 13 amino acids. Here the CDR3 DNA reads TGCAGTGTTAGTAGTGGCGGGATCGGTGAGCAGTTCTTC. This translates into CSVSSGGIGEQFF.

This chain joins TRBV29-1 and TRBJ2-2; 7 nucleotides agree with TRBD2. There are 14 residues in the CDR3. After removal of 4 bases from V and 5 bases from J, the junction contained 7 bases not matched to a gene. Germline CDR1 reads SQVTM; CDR2 reads ANQGSEA. The CDR3 spells CSVGFLAETGELFF. DNA for the CDR3: TGCAGCGTTGGTTTCCTAGCGGAAACCGGGGAGCTGTTTTTT.

V usage is TRBV6-5 and J usage is TRBJ2-5; 13 bases match TRBD2. Losses at the gene ends were 6 bases for V and 1 base for J; bases not matched to a gene: 2. This CDR3 spans 15 amino acids. Germline V lookup: CDR1 MNHEY, CDR2 SVGAGI. The CDR3 DNA reads TGTGCCAGCAGATGGACTAGCGGGAGCCAAGAGACCCAGTACTTC. Protein product: CASRWTSGSQETQYF.